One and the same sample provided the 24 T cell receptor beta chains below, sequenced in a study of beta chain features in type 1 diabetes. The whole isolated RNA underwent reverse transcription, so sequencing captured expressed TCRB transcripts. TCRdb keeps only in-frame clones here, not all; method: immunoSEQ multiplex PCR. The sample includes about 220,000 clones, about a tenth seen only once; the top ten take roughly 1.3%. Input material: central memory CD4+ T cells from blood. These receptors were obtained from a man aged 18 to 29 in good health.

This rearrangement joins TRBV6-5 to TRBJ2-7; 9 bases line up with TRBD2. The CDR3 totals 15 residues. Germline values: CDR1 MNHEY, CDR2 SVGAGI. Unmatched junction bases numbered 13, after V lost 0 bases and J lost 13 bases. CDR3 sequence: CASSYSILAGSPAYF. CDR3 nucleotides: TGTGCCAGCAGTTACTCGATACTAGCGGGCTCCCCCGCTTACTTC.

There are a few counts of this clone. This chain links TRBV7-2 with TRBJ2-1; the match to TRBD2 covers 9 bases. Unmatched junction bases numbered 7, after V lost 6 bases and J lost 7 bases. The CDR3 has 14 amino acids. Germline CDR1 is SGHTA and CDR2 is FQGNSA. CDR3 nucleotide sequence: TGTGCCAGCAGTATAGCGGGAGCGGGGAATGAGCAGTTCTTC. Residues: CASSIAGAGNEQFF.

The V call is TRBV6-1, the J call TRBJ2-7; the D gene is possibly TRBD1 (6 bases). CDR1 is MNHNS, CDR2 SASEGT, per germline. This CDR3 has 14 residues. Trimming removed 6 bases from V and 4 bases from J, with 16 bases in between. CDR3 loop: CASRKGQLEYEQYF. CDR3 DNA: TGTGCCAGCAGGAAGGGACAACTAGAATACGAGCAGTACTTC.

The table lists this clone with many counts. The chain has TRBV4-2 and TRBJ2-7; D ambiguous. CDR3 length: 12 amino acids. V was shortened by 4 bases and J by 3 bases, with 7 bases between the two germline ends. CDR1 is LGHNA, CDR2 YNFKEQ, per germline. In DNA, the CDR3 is TGTGCCAGCAGCCTCCTGGGCTACGAGCAGTACTTC. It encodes CASSLLGYEQYF.

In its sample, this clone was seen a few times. DNA for the CDR3: TGTGCCAGCAGCTTAGTAAAGGGGGGGCAAGAGACCCAGTACTTC. Residues: CASSLVKGGQETQYF. The chain combines TRBV7-2 with TRBJ2-5; possibly TRBD2 for D (7 bases). Per the germline V gene, CDR1 is SGHTA and CDR2 is FQGNSA. Trimming pared 1 base from V and 2 bases from J, leaving 11 bases between. The CDR3 is 15 residues long.

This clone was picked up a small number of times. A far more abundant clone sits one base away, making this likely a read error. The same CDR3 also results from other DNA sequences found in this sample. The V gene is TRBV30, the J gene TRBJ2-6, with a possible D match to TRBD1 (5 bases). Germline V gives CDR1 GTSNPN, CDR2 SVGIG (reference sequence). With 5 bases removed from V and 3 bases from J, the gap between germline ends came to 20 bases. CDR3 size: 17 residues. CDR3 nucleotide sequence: TGTGCCTGGCGAAGGGGTCGGACCGGCCGTGGGGCCAACGTCCTGACTTTC. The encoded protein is CAWRRGRTGRGANVLTF.

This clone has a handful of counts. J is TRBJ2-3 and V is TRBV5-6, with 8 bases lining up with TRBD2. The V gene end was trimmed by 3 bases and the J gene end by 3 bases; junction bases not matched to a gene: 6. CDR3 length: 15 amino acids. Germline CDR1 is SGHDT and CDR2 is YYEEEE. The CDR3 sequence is CASSSPGLVTDTQYF. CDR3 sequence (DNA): TGTGCCAGCAGCTCCCCGGGACTAGTAACAGATACGCAGTATTTT.

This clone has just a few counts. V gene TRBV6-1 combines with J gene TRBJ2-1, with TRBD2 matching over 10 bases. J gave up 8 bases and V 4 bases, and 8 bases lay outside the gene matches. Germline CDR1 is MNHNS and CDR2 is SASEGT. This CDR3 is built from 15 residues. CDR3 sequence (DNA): TGTGCCAGCAGTGTTACTAGCGGGAATATCCATGAGCAGTTCTTC. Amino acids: CASSVTSGNIHEQFF.

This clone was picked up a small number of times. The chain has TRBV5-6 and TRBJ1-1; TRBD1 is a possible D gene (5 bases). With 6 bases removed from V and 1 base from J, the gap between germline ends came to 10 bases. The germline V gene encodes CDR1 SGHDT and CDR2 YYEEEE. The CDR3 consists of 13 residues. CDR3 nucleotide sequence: TGTGCCAGCACGCCAACAGGGAACACTGAAGCTTTCTTT. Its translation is CASTPTGNTEAFF.

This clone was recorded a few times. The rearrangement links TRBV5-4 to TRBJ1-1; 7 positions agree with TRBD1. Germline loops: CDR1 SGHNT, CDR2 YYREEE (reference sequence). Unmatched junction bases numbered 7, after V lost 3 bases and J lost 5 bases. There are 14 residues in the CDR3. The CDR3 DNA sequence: TGTGCCAGCAGCTCCGAAGTACAGGGGACTGAAGCTTTCTTT. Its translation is CASSSEVQGTEAFF.

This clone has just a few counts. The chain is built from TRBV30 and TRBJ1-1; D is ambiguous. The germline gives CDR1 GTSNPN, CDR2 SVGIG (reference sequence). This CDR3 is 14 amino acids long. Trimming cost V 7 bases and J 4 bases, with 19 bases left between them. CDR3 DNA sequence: TGTGCCTTGGGAAGGGCTTGGGGTGGCACTGAAGCTTTCTTT. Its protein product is CALGRAWGGTEAFF.

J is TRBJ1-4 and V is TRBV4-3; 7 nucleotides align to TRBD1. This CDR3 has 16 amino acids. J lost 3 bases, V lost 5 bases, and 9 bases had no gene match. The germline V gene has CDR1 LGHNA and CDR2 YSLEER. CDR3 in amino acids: CASSTRQGIANEKLFF. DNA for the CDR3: TGCGCCAGCAGCACCCGACAGGGAATAGCTAATGAAAAACTGTTTTTT.

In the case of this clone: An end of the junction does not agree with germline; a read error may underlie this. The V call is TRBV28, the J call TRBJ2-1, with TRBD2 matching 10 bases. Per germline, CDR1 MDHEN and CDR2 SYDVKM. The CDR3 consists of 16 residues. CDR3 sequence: CASRGLAGVSSNEQFF. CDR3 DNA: TGTGCCAGCAGAGGGCTAGCGGGAGTTTCCTCCAATGAGCAGTTCTTC.

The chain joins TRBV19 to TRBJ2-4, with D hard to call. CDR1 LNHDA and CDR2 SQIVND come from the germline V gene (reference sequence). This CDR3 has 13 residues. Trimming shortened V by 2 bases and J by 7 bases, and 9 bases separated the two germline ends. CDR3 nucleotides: TGTGCCAGTAGTATACCCGGCGCGAACATTCAGTACTTC. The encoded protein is CASSIPGANIQYF.

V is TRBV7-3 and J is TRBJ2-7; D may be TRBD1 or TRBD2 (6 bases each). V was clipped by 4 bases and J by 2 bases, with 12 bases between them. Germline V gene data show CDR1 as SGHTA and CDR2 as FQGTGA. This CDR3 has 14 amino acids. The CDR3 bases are TGTGCCAGCAGCTCCGGGGGCGCGACCTACGAGCAGTACTTC. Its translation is CASSSGGATYEQYF.

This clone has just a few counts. Written as DNA, the CDR3 is TGTGCCAGCACCCCCAACAGGGGGCGAGAAGAGACCCAGTACTTC. This translates into CASTPNRGREETQYF. The chain is built from TRBV2 and TRBJ2-5, with 9 bases that match TRBD1. V was clipped by 7 bases and J by 3 bases; unmatched bases: 9. This CDR3 has 15 amino acids. The germline CDR1 and CDR2 sequences are SNHLY and FYNNEI.

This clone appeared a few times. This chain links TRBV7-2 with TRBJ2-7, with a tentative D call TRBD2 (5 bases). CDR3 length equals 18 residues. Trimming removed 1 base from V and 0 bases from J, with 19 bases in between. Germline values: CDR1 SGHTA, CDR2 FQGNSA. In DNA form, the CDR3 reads TGTGCCAGCAGCTTAGGCCCCCGGAGGACGTGGAGCTCCTACGAGCAGTACTTC. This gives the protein CASSLGPRRTWSSYEQYF.

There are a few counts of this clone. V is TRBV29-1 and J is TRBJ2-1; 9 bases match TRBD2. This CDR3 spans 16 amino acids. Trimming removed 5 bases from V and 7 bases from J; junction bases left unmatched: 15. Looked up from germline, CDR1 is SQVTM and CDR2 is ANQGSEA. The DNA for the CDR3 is TGCAGCGTTACATCTAGCTTTAGCGGGAGTCAAAATGAGCAGTTCTTC. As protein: CSVTSSFSGSQNEQFF.

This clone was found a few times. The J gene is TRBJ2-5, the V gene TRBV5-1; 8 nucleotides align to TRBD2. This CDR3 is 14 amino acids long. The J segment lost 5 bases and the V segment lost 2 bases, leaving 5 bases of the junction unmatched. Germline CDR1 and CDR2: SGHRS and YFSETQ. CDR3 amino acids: CASSLAGVVETQYF. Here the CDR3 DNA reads TGCGCCAGCAGCTTAGCGGGAGTAGTTGAGACCCAGTACTTC.

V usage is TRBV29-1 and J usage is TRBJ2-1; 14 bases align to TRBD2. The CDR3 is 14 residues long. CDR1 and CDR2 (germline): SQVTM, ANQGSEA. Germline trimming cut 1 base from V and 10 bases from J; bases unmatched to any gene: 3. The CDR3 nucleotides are TGCAGCGTTGAAGGGGGACTAGCGGGAGAAGAGCAGTTCTTC. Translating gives CSVEGGLAGEEQFF.

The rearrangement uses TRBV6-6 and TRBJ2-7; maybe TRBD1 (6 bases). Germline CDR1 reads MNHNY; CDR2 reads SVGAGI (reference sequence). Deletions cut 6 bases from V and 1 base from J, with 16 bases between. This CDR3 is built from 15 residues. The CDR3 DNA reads TGTGCCAGCAGCACCCAGGGGTTGGGTTCCTACGAGCAGTACTTC. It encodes CASSTQGLGSYEQYF.

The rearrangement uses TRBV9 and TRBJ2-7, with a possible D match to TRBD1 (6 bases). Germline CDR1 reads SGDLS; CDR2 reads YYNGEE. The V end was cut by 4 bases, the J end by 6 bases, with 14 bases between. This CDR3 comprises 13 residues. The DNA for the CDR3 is TGTGCCAGCAGCCTCCTCCGGGACACCGAGCAGTACTTC. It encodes CASSLLRDTEQYF.

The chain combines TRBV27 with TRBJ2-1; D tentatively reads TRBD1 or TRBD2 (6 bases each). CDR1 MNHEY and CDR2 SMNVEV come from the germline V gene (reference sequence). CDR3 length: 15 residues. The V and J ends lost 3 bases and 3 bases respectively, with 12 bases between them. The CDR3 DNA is TGTGCCAGCAGTTTTCGGGGGCAGATCTACAATGAGCAGTTCTTC. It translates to CASSFRGQIYNEQFF.

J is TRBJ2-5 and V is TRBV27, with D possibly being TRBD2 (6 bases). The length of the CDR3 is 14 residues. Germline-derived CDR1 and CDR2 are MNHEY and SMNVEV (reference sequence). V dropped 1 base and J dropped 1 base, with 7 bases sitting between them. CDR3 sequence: CASSLFGSQETQYF. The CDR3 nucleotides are TGTGCCAGCAGTTTATTCGGGAGCCAAGAGACCCAGTACTTC.